The sequence of this TCR beta chain was determined in a study of beta chain features in type 1 diabetes. Study summary: Patients were similar to healthy donors in age and gender (as well as in cell yields). Study-wide findings and caveats: The influence of HLA type on TCRB rearrangement stayed undetermined. Type 1 diabetes patients had moderately but significantly shorter TCRB CDR3s in all four CD4+ subsets.

Losses at the gene ends were 3 bases for V and 3 bases for J; bases not matched to a gene: 8. The CDR3 extends over 16 amino acids. CDR1 is KGHSH and CDR2 is LQKENI in the germline V gene. Sequencing targeted expressed TCRB transcripts, as all isolated RNA had been reverse transcribed. An average of about 3.57 million reads was obtained for naive, central memory and regulatory T cell samples. Data came from immunoSEQ multiplex PCR; TCRdb stores just in-frame clones and leaves some out. This table has about 340,000 clones, approximately 15% appearing once. A few counts support this clone. Its cognate antigen is unknown.

The clonotype originates from a woman between 18 and 29 years old with type 1 diabetes. Sample: naive CD4+ T cells from blood. V and J are TRBV18 and TRBJ2-3, with 8 bases fitting TRBD1. In DNA form, the CDR3 reads TGTGCCAGCTCACCGCGGCAGGGGGCGGCAACAGATACGCAGTATTTT. As protein: CASSPRQGAATDTQYF.